This T cell receptor beta chain was observed in a study of blood T cell repertoires in COVID-19. The CDR3 totals 15 residues. Germline V gene lookup returns CDR1 LNHDA and CDR2 SQIVND (reference sequence). The trim removed 3 bases at V and 6 bases at J, leaving 10 bases unmatched. Clones were sequenced by immunoSEQ multiplex PCR, and TCRdb holds only the in-frame ones, with some missing. The table shows about 70,000 clones, with roughly 86% occurring only once. The sequencing sample was made of peripheral blood. This chain joins TRBV19 and TRBJ2-7, with 8 bases fitting TRBD1. The source of this sequence is a human donor in a cohort sampled during active COVID-19. This chain's CDR3 is CASSIGWGQALEQYF. In DNA form, the CDR3 reads TGTGCCAGTAGTATTGGTTGGGGACAGGCCCTCGAGCAGTACTTC.